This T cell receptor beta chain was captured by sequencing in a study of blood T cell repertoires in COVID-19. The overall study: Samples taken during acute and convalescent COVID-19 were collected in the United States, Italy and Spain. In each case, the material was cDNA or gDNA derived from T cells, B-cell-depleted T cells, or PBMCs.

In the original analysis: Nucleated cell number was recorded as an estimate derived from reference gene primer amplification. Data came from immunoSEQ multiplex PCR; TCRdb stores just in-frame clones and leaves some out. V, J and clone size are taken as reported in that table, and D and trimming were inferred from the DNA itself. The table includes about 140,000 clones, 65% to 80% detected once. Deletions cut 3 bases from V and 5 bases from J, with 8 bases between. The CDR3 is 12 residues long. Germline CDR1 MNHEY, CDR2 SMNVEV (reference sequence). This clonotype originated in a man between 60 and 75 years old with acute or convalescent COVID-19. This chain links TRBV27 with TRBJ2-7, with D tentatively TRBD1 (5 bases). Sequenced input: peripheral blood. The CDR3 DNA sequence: TGTGCCAGCAGTTTGGTAGGGGACGAGCAGTACTTC. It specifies CASSLVGDEQYF.